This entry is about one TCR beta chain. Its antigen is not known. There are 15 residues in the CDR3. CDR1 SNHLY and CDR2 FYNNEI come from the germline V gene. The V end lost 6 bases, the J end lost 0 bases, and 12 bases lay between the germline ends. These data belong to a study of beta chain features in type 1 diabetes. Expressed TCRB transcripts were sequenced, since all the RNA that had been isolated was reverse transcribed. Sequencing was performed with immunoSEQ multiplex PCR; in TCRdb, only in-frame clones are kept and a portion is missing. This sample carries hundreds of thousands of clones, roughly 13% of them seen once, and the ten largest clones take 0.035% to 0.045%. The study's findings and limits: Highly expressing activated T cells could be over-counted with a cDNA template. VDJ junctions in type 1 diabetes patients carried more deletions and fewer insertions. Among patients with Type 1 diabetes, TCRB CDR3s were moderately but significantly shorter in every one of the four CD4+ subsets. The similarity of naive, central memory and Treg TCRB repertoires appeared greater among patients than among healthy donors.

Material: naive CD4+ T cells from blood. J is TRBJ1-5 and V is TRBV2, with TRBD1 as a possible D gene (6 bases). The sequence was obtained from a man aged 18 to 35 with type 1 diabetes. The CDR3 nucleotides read TGTGCCAGCAGGGAACAGGGCTTTAGCAATCAGCCCCAGCATTTT. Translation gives CASREQGFSNQPQHF.